Listed below are T cell receptor beta chains from one sample, sequenced in a study of cytomegalovirus exposure and HLA in healthy donors. Sequencing was performed with immunoSEQ multiplex PCR; in TCRdb, only in-frame clones are kept and a portion is missing. The profile shows 130,000 to 150,000 clones, about four fifths of them singletons. Sequences were obtained from PBMCs. Source of these receptors: a man in his forties in good health and CMV-seropositive. The CDR3 runs from the conserved cysteine through the conserved F or W. Each record gives: J gene, V gene, clone size, D gene, CDR3 DNA, CDR3 protein. A D gene is named only where the DNA matches it firmly. Size is stated for part of the rows, as once, few or many counts, or as a class when the clone is expanded.

TRBJ1-3 | TRBV7-2 | . | . | TGTGCCAGCAGCTTAGCCCTCCCCCCTGGAAACACCATATATTTT | CASSLALPPGNTIYF
TRBJ1-2 | TRBV9 | . | . | TGTGCCAGCAGCTCGACCACGGGTTTTTATGGCTACACCTTC | CASSSTTGFYGYTF
TRBJ1-2 | TRBV9 | . | . | TGTGCCAGCAGCGTAGGCGGGGCCTCCTCCGGCTACACCTTC | CASSVGGASSGYTF
TRBJ2-2 | TRBV9 | . | . | TGTGCCAGCAGCGATTTGACGGGCACCGGGGAGCTGTTTTTT | CASSDLTGTGELFF
TRBJ2-5 | TRBV7-8 | . | TRBD2 | TGTGCCAGCAGCTTAGTACGGCGTCTAGCGGGGAGAGAGACCCAGTACTTC | CASSLVRRLAGRETQYF
TRBJ2-7 | TRBV6-5 | few | . | TGTGCCAGCGGGACACTCTACGAGCAGTACTTC | CASGTLYEQYF
TRBJ1-5 | TRBV27 | once | . | TGTGCCAGCAGTTTTCGACATTGGGATCAGCCCCAGCATTTT | CASSFRHWDQPQHF
TRBJ2-5 | TRBV14 | . | TRBD1 | TGTGCCAGCAGCCCACGACAGGGTTGGGAGACCCAGTACTTC | CASSPRQGWETQYF
TRBJ1-2 | TRBV7-3 | . | . | TGTGCCAGCAGCTTGGGGGGGAGGGAATTCACCTTC | CASSLGGREFTF
TRBJ2-1 | TRBV9 | . | . | TGTGCCAGCAGCGTTGGGAGGCGGAATGAGCAGTTCTTC | CASSVGRRNEQFF
TRBJ1-1 | TRBV7-2 | . | . | TGTGCCAGCAGCTTACAGGGTTCCGCTGAAGCTTTCTTT | CASSLQGSAEAFF
TRBJ2-2 | TRBV6-4 | . | TRBD1 | TGTGCCAGCAGGGACAGGGGCGGCACCGGGGAGCTGTTTTTT | CASRDRGGTGELFF
TRBJ2-1 | TRBV19 | . | TRBD2 | TGTGCCAGTACCAATCCGGGACTAGGACGGAATGAGCAGTTCTTC | CASTNPGLGRNEQFF